These 20 T cell receptor beta chains came from one sample sequenced in a study of T-cell reconstitution after alpha-beta-depleted transplantation in children. The TCRbeta library was prepared with unique molecular identifiers. TCRdb reprocessed the PCR reads with MiXCR, giving one entry per CDR3 protein. The table shows just over 200,000 distinct CDR3 sequences, with roughly 8.1% occurring only once. The specimen comprised PBMCs, mostly from graft donor cells, sampled 360 days after TCRalphabeta/CD19-depleted stem cell transplant. Every receptor here comes from a male patient between 2 and 10 years old who had a stem cell transplant for acute myeloid leukemia, so the T cells may come from the graft donor.

This clonotype was recorded at least ten times. The chain carries TRBV7-2 and TRBJ2-7, with D uncertain. Trimming cost V 4 bases and J 0 bases, with 16 bases left between them. Germline V lookup: CDR1 SGHTA, CDR2 FQGNSA. The CDR3 contains 16 residues. CDR3 protein: CASSWYSEASSYEQYF. DNA of the CDR3: TGTGCCAGCAGCTGGTACAGCGAAGCTAGCTCCTACGAGCAGTACTTC.

This clonotype was recorded many times. The J gene is TRBJ2-4, the V gene TRBV10-3; 7 positions agree with TRBD1. The germline V gene encodes CDR1 ENHRY and CDR2 SYGVKD. V trimming: 11 bases; J trimming: 0 bases; junction bases outside the gene matches: 7. The CDR3 loop spans 14 amino acids. The CDR3 nucleotides read TGTGCCCAACCGACAGGGTTAGCCAAAAACATTCAGTACTTC. Translating gives CAQPTGLAKNIQYF.

In its sample, this clonotype was seen many times. The rearrangement uses TRBV5-1 and TRBJ2-2; 11 nucleotides agree with TRBD1. Germline V gene data show CDR1 as SGHRS and CDR2 as YFSETQ. This CDR3 contains 15 residues. J gave up 4 bases and V 2 bases, and 1 base lay outside the gene matches. The CDR3 DNA sequence: TGCGCCAGCAGCTTCGGGACAGGGGGCACCGGGGAGCTGTTTTTT. Its protein product is CASSFGTGGTGELFF.

This clonotype was detected many times. The V and J genes are TRBV10-2 and TRBJ2-2; D tentatively reads TRBD1 or TRBD2 (5 bases each). V was cut by 8 bases and J by 7 bases, with 14 bases left in between. The CDR3 sequence is 13 residues long. The germline V gene encodes CDR1 WSHSY and CDR2 SAAADI. For the CDR3, the DNA is TGCGCCAGCGAATCTTCGAGGGGCGGGGAGCTGTTTTTT. Amino acid sequence: CASESSRGGELFF.

This clonotype was found a few times. The CDR3 protein is CASSLEVGRVYEQYF. CDR3 nucleotides: TGTGCCAGCAGCTTAGAGGTTGGCAGGGTCTACGAGCAGTACTTC. V is TRBV7-6 and J is TRBJ2-7; tentative D call: TRBD1 (5 bases). Germline V gene data show CDR1 as SGHVS and CDR2 as FNYEAQ. V lost 1 base and J lost 3, with 13 bases in between. This CDR3 contains 15 residues.

This clonotype has only a few counts. The V and J genes are TRBV19 and TRBJ2-5, with TRBD2 matching over 16 bases. Trimming removed 9 bases from V and 13 bases from J; junction bases left unmatched: 14. The CDR3 contains 15 residues. Germline loops: CDR1 LNHDA, CDR2 SQIVND (reference sequence). The CDR3: CASKPGTSGRALPYF. CDR3 bases: TGTGCCAGCAAACCCGGGACTAGCGGGAGGGCCCTCCCGTACTTC. Looking up the rest from reference TRBV19 and TRBJ2-5 gives the full variable domain: DGGITQSPKYLFRKEGQNVTLSCEQNLNHDAMYWYRQDPGQGLRLIYYSQIVNDFQKGDIAEGYSVSREKKESFPLTVTSAQKNPTAFYLCASKPGTSGRALPYFGPGTRLLVL.

This clonotype was counted between two and nine times. The CDR3, as DNA: TGTGCCAGCAACCTCAGACAGGACCCCCTGGGCTACACCTTC. It specifies CASNLRQDPLGYTF. V usage is TRBV12-3 or TRBV12-4 and J usage is TRBJ1-2; D might be TRBD1 (6 bases). The CDR3 totals 14 residues. The V gene lost 7 bases and the J gene lost 8 bases, with 20 bases spanning the gap.

The sample holds one count of this clonotype. A much larger clone sits a single nucleotide away, making a read error possible. The chain has TRBV18 and TRBJ1-2, with no clear D. There are 12 residues in the CDR3. CDR1 KGHSH and CDR2 LQKENI come from the germline V gene. The CDR3, as DNA: TGTGCCGGCTCACCTTGGGCCTATGGCTACACCTTC. Residues: CAGSPWAYGYTF.

This clonotype came up many times. The chain joins TRBV24-1 to TRBJ2-3; possible D gene TRBD1, 5 bases. Trimming pared 10 bases from V and 8 bases from J, leaving 15 bases between. The CDR3 is 12 residues long. The germline gives CDR1 KGHDR, CDR2 SFDVKD. The CDR3, as DNA: TGTGCCACTCCGCCCAGGGTTGGTACGCAGTATTTT. Its translation: CATPPRVGTQYF.

This clonotype was detected only a few times. This chain links TRBV12-3 or TRBV12-4 with TRBJ2-3; 12 bases match TRBD2. The length of the CDR3 is 16 residues. V dropped 3 bases and J dropped 4; count of bases not matched to a gene: 5. The CDR3 region is CASSFRLAGDADTQYF. CDR3 bases: TGTGCCAGCAGTTTTCGACTAGCGGGAGACGCAGATACGCAGTATTTT.

This clonotype was counted ten times or more. This chain links TRBV20-1 with TRBJ1-1; D perhaps matches TRBD1 (5 bases). CDR1 and CDR2 from the germline V gene are DFQATT and SNEGSKA (reference sequence). CDR3 length: 15 amino acids. V was shortened by 1 base and J by 3 bases, with 15 bases between the two germline ends. CDR3 sequence reads: CSARGTGRIYTEAFF. The DNA of the CDR3 is TGCAGTGCTAGAGGGACGGGACGGATCTACACTGAAGCTTTCTTT.

The J gene is TRBJ2-7, the V gene TRBV20-1, with TRBD1 matching over 9 bases. Germline V gives CDR1 DFQATT, CDR2 SNEGSKA (reference sequence). The CDR3 runs 14 residues. J was trimmed by 7 bases and V by 2 bases; bases with no gene match: 9. This chain's CDR3 is CSARSGDREWEQYF. The DNA of the CDR3 is TGCAGTGCTAGATCCGGGGACAGGGAGTGGGAGCAGTACTTC.

This clonotype appeared many times. The DNA for the CDR3 is TGTGCCAGCAGCCCTCGGGGCTCCTACAATGAGCAGTTCTTC. Its translation is CASSPRGSYNEQFF. The chain recombines TRBV12-3 or TRBV12-4 with TRBJ2-1; D is perhaps TRBD2 (5 bases). The ends were cut back, 6 bases at V and 0 bases at J, with 9 bases in the middle. This CDR3 comprises 14 residues.

This clonotype was found a few times. The V call is TRBV7-6, the J call TRBJ2-5; 7 nucleotides match TRBD1. Looked up from germline, CDR1 is SGHVS and CDR2 is FNYEAQ. V lost 5 bases and J lost 4; bases outside the gene matches: 7. There are 14 residues in the CDR3. CDR3 sequence: CASSPRTGLETQYF. The DNA of the CDR3 is TGTGCCAGCAGCCCTAGGACAGGTCTAGAGACCCAGTACTTC.

This clonotype was detected only a few times. V and J are TRBV5-1 and TRBJ2-4; D possibly uses TRBD1 or TRBD2 (6 bases each). V was shortened by 6 bases and J by 1 base, with 14 bases between the two germline ends. Germline V gene data show CDR1 as SGHRS and CDR2 as YFSETQ. The CDR3 is made up of 15 amino acids. The CDR3 loop is CASTARGDAKNIQYF. CDR3 DNA sequence: TGCGCCAGCACGGCGAGGGGGGATGCCAAAAACATTCAGTACTTC.

This clonotype was detected ten times or more. This chain connects TRBV20-1 to TRBJ2-4; D gene uncertain. Germline V CDR1 and CDR2: DFQATT, SNEGSKA (reference sequence). CDR3 length: 16 amino acids. V lost 4 bases, J lost 0 bases, and 16 bases lay in between. For the CDR3, the DNA is TGCAGTGCTATAAGAGTGCCTGGGTTAGCCAAAAACATTCAGTACTTC. It specifies CSAIRVPGLAKNIQYF.

This clonotype was found a few times. This chain joins TRBV20-1 and TRBJ2-3, with 11 bases that match TRBD2. V shed 0 bases and J 4 bases; nucleotides not matched to a gene: 9. In germline, CDR1 is DFQATT, CDR2 SNEGSKA (reference sequence). The CDR3 is 17 residues long. CDR3 protein: CSARDFRASGGSDTQYF. The CDR3 nucleotides are TGCAGTGCTAGAGATTTTAGGGCTAGCGGGGGGTCAGATACGCAGTATTTT.

Ten or more counts support this clonotype. The genes are TRBV6-4 and TRBJ2-2; 11 positions agree with TRBD2. Germline lookup yields CDR1 MRHNA and CDR2 SNTAGT. This CDR3 has 18 residues. The trim removed 0 bases at V and 2 bases at J, leaving 5 bases unmatched. In nucleotides, the CDR3 is TGTGCCAGCAGTGACTCTACCGGGACTAGCGGAAACACCGGGGAGCTGTTTTTT. It yields the protein CASSDSTGTSGNTGELFF.

The CDR3, as DNA: TGCGCCAGCAGCCCTTACACAGGGAGGGAAAATGAAAAACTGTTTTTT. This codes for CASSPYTGRENEKLFF. The chain recombines TRBV5-1 with TRBJ1-4; D is perhaps TRBD1 (6 bases). This CDR3 region has 16 residues. V was trimmed by 4 bases and J by 5 bases, leaving 18 bases between them. Germline V lookup: CDR1 SGHRS, CDR2 YFSETQ.

The chain links TRBV19 to TRBJ1-5; D not certain. The CDR3 sequence is 14 residues long. Trimming took off 2 bases at V and 8 bases at J, with 13 bases between the two ends. Germline-derived CDR1 and CDR2 are LNHDA and SQIVND (reference sequence). The DNA of the CDR3 is TGTGCCAGTAGTATACCCAGAGAACGGAAGCCCCAGCATTTT. This encodes CASSIPRERKPQHF.